This T cell receptor (beta chain) is from a study of graft-versus-host responses after intestinal transplantation. About the study: All of the recipients had induction that used anti-thymocyte globulin, then tacrolimus and steroids for about 3 years.

As to this clone: Its antigen is unknown.

Clones were read by immunoSEQ multiplex PCR, and TCRdb kept only the in-frame ones, dropping some. This sample has fewer than 110,000 clones; over 85% occur once, and the top ten carry approximately 1%. The sequence was collected from a human donor who received an intestinal transplant. Sequencing used unstimulated CD8+ T cells sorted from spleen or lymph node cells, obtained before intestinal transplant.

This chain's CDR3 is CASSLYVNTEAFF. The CDR3, as DNA: TGTGCCAGCAGCTTGTACGTGAACACTGAAGCTTTCTTT. The chain recombines TRBV5-4 with TRBJ1-1; the D is unclear. V lost 1 base, J lost 0 bases, and 4 bases lay in between. Germline-derived CDR1 and CDR2 are SGHNT and YYREEE (reference sequence). The CDR3 covers 13 residues.